This TCR beta chain comes out of a study of blood T cells in healthy people across ages (dated by TCRdb to 2015 to 2017). With respect to the entire study: In model experiments, roughly one uniquely barcoded TCR beta cDNA molecule per two T cells was captured by template switching. Donors were grouped into four age groups: young (average roughly 15 years), middle-aged (under 40), aged (approximately 58) and long-lived (just over 80). For two donors (one aged 18 to 29 and one aged 80 or older), the study analyzed two additional independent replicas of 1 million unique cDNA reads from the same blood draw. To avoid experimental bias, donors of different ages were randomly spread across the sequencing lanes. Using deep sequencing normalized with unique cDNA molecular identifiers, the study measured how TCR beta repertoire diversity changes with age. On the study overall, not on this receptor specifically: Since profiling was done on bulk unsorted PBMCs, naive and antigen-experienced compartments could not be conclusively compared. Estimates of total diversity based on one million sequenced T cells were regarded as lower bounds and as underestimates. As age increased, observed TCR beta diversity per million T cells dropped in a roughly linear way, and a significant reduction was already evident by age about 40. There was a strong correlation between observed TCR beta diversity and the percentage of naive T cells measured by flow cytometry. The long-lived group showed more naive CD4+ T cells, fewer expanded clones and increased TCR diversity than the aged group, suggesting age selection. Because donor CMV infection status was unknown, age-related changes in expanded clonotypes were potentially confounded.

The donors were a few dozen Caucasian individuals from Russia, aged roughly 6 to 95 years, who were systemically healthy. Roughly 9.5 milliliters of peripheral blood were drawn from each donor into EDTA-treated Vacutainer tubes. Ficoll-Paque density-gradient centrifugation was used to isolate PBMCs, with at least 7 million per sample. Trizol reagent was used to extract total RNA from PBMCs, with at least 6 micrograms per sample. For every donor, flow cytometry on a PBMC aliquot measured the percentage of naive CD45RAhigh/CD27high T cells. The germline V gene specifies SGHDN as CDR1 and FVKESK as CDR2. The CDR3 measures 15 amino acids from cysteine to phenylalanine. The sequence is cut down to CDR3 DNA, 45 bases in frame from base 1. Ends trimmed: V by 6 bases, J by 4 bases; bases unmatched to a gene: 10. In its sample, this clonotype was seen a few times. Its antigen remains unidentified. One base away there is no much larger clone; base qualities are not given.

Library method: 5' RACE. The sequencer was an Illumina HiSeq 2500. A second 7 to 11 cycle PCR used a sample-barcoded 5' primer and a J-beta primer mix. Each TCR beta cDNA molecule received a unique molecular identifier from a template-switch 5' adaptor carrying 12 random nucleotides. At least 3 million CDR3-containing paired-end reads were obtained from each sample. All of the RNA was converted into first-strand cDNA using the Mint cDNA synthesis kit, with a TRBC-specific oligonucleotide serving as the primer. Following uracil-DNA glycosylase treatment, all cDNA underwent a first 18-cycle PCR with the universal primers M1SS and BC2_uni_R. From the authors' description of their analysis: For normalization, 1 million high-quality reads were randomly selected from each sample, with every read carrying a distinct molecular identifier. Reads with shared molecular identifiers were discarded instead of being binned into consensus sequences. MiTCR, run with a Q25 quality threshold and the strictest error-elimination algorithm, handled CDR3 identification, clonotype clustering and error correction. A nonparametric unseen species model with Euler transformation was used to estimate lower-bound total TCR beta diversity. TCRdb trimmed public reads at Q25 via fastp, called clones via MiXCR and kept in-frame beta chains. Rows merge per CDR3 protein into single entries with the most common DNA and genes. The V and J calls were not made by the authors but by TCRdb's processing. This sample comprises approximately 810,000 distinct CDR3 sequences, about 36% of them detected only once. Of the sample, roughly 13% falls within the top ten clones.

This receptor was obtained from a man aged 18 to 29 in good health. Sequenced input: blood. Rearrangement joined TRBV14 to TRBJ2-7; the central 9 bases match TRBD1. This receptor has the CDR3 CASSHRQGVSYEQYF. The nucleotide sequence reads TGTGCCAGCAGTCATCGACAGGGGGTTTCATACGAGCAGTACTTC.